Following are 14 T cell receptor beta chains from one sample sequenced in a study of Ad26.COV2.S vaccination and SARS-CoV-2 variants. The table came from immunoSEQ multiplex PCR; TCRdb's copy has only in-frame clones and leaves some out. The sample yields 450,000 to 550,000 clones, about 89% seen once. Described treatment: roughly 20 received Ad26.COV2.S at low or high dose, single or two shots; roughly five received placebo; per-sample allocation not given. All samples were drawn on day 63, counting from the first vaccine or placebo injection. Specimen: peripheral blood, collected in a trial of Ad26.COV2.S vaccine versus placebo. These receptors were taken from a person between 18 and 60 years old who received the Ad26.COV2.S COVID-19 vaccine or a placebo.

The gene calls are TRBV5-1 and TRBJ2-3; perhaps TRBD1 as D (5 bases). The germline gives CDR1 SGHRS, CDR2 YFSETQ. Between the trimmed V and J ends, which lost 4 bases and 0 bases, there was a span of 12 bases. CDR3 size: 15 residues. The CDR3 protein is CASSIDSTSTDTQYF. Here the CDR3 DNA reads TGCGCCAGCAGCATCGACAGCACCAGCACAGATACGCAGTATTTT.

The chain links TRBV15 to TRBJ2-3, with TRBD2 identical over 9 bases. Germline loops: CDR1 LNHNV, CDR2 YYDKDF (reference sequence). The CDR3 totals 17 residues. Trimming took 0 bases from V and 8 from J; bases not matched to a gene: 12. The CDR3 coding sequence is TGTGCCACCAGCAGAGACAAACAGTTAGCGGGAGTGGGTACGCAGTATTTT. Translation: CATSRDKQLAGVGTQYF.

This clone was picked up one time. The CDR3, as DNA: TGTGCCTGGAGTGTCTCCCGGAACACCATATATTTT. This gives the protein CAWSVSRNTIYF. The V and J genes are TRBV30 and TRBJ1-3; D is uncertain. Germline CDR1 and CDR2: GTSNPN and SVGIG (reference sequence). V gave up 0 bases and J gave up 7 bases, with 7 bases separating them. The CDR3 runs to 12 residues.

The chain carries TRBV6-6 and TRBJ2-1, with 8 bases identical to TRBD2. The CDR3 is 15 amino acids. CDR1 and CDR2 (germline): MNHNY, SVGAGI (reference sequence). Unmatched junction bases numbered 2, after V lost 0 bases and J lost 4 bases. CDR3 nucleotide sequence: TGTGCCAGCAGTTACTCGGCGGGAGGATACAATGAGCAGTTCTTC. Translated: CASSYSAGGYNEQFF.

Written as DNA, the CDR3 is TGTGCCAGCAGCTTAGTGGGTGGAAACATTCAGTACTTC. Its protein is CASSLVGGNIQYF. The chain is built from TRBV7-8 and TRBJ2-4; D not resolved. In germline, CDR1 is SGHVS, CDR2 FQNEAQ. V dropped 1 base and J dropped 6 bases, with 7 bases sitting between them. This CDR3 is built from 13 residues.

V and J are TRBV6-5 and TRBJ1-2; the match to TRBD1 covers 7 bases. The length of the CDR3 is 14 residues. Germline CDR1 and CDR2: MNHEY and SVGAGI. Trimming took 7 bases from V and 2 from J; bases not matched to a gene: 7. The CDR3 nucleotides are TGTGCCAGCACCAGGGGGGCAGGGAACTATGGCTACACCTTC. The encoded protein is CASTRGAGNYGYTF.

The chain recombines TRBV7-9 with TRBJ1-1; D not resolved. The CDR3 runs 15 residues. CDR1 SEHNR and CDR2 FQNEAQ come from the germline V gene (reference sequence). Trimming stripped 2 bases from V and 5 bases from J, with 15 bases between. CDR3 residues: CASSLNTVVGTEAFF. The CDR3 coding sequence is TGTGCCAGCAGCTTAAATACGGTAGTAGGGACTGAAGCTTTCTTT.

This clone has just one count. This rearrangement joins TRBV2 to TRBJ2-5; D unresolved. The CDR3 consists of 15 residues. Germline CDR1 and CDR2: SNHLY and FYNNEI. V was shortened by 2 bases and J by 2 bases, with 12 bases between the two germline ends. The CDR3 coding sequence is TGTGCCAGCAGTGAATCACGAAGTATACAAGAGACCCAGTACTTC. It yields the protein CASSESRSIQETQYF.

This clone showed up just once. V usage is TRBV29-1 and J usage is TRBJ2-3; 8 nucleotides line up with TRBD2. The length of the CDR3 is 13 residues. V was pared by 7 bases and J by 6 bases, with 9 bases of the junction left unmatched. The V gene's germline CDR1 is SQVTM and CDR2 ANQGSEA. In DNA form, the CDR3 reads TGCAGCGGATTATCGTTAGCGGGGGATACGCAGTATTTT. It translates to CSGLSLAGDTQYF.

At least ten counts were recorded for this clone. The genes are TRBV2 and TRBJ1-6; 9 bases are shared with TRBD1. The CDR3 extends over 15 amino acids. J gave up 6 bases and V 6 bases, and 6 bases lay outside the gene matches. Germline V lookup: CDR1 SNHLY, CDR2 FYNNEI. CDR3 protein: CASRILTGGNSPLHF. The CDR3 nucleotides are TGTGCCAGCAGGATTCTGACAGGGGGTAATTCACCCCTCCACTTT.

The genes are TRBV4-2 and TRBJ1-1, with D unresolved. V lost 0 bases and J lost 1, with 6 bases in between. The germline V gene has CDR1 LGHNA and CDR2 YNFKEQ. This CDR3 comprises 14 residues. The CDR3 loop is CASSQDTANTEAFF. The CDR3 DNA sequence: TGTGCCAGCAGCCAAGACACGGCGAACACTGAAGCTTTCTTT.

The J gene is TRBJ2-1, the V gene TRBV27, with TRBD2 identical over 10 bases. This CDR3 is 13 amino acids long. In germline, CDR1 is MNHEY, CDR2 SMNVEV (reference sequence). Trimming took 6 bases from V and 7 from J; bases not matched to a gene: 3. Here the CDR3 reads CASRASGSNEQFF. The CDR3 region has the DNA TGTGCCAGCAGGGCTAGCGGGAGTAATGAGCAGTTCTTC.

The chain joins TRBV18 to TRBJ1-4; the D is unclear. V was pared by 3 bases and J by 3 bases, with 8 bases between. Germline-derived CDR1 and CDR2 are KGHSH and LQKENI. This CDR3 comprises 14 residues. The CDR3 sequence: CASSPLQSNEKLFF. CDR3 nucleotide sequence: TGTGCCAGCTCACCCCTCCAGTCTAATGAAAAACTGTTTTTT.

This clone was found once. The rearrangement uses TRBV19 and TRBJ2-3, with TRBD1 matching over 7 bases. After removal of 4 bases from V and 1 base from J, the junction contained 14 bases not matched to a gene. CDR3 size: 18 residues. Germline CDR1 and CDR2: LNHDA and SQIVND (reference sequence). In DNA, the CDR3 is TGTGCCAGTAGTAATCCGGGACAGCCGTCAGACCGCACAGATACGCAGTATTTT. Its translation: CASSNPGQPSDRTDTQYF. Supplemented by reference TRBV19 and TRBJ2-3, the full variable domain reads DGGITQSPKYLFRKEGQNVTLSCEQNLNHDAMYWYRQDPGQGLRLIYYSQIVNDFQKGDIAEGYSVSREKKESFPLTVTSAQKNPTAFYLCASSNPGQPSDRTDTQYFGPGTRLTVL.